This T cell receptor beta chain stems from a study of metastatic and nonmetastatic thyroid tumors. Overall study results and limits: Malignant thyroid tumors reportedly had TCR beta diversity that was significantly higher than in benign nodules, in blood and tumor.

Thyroid surgery was performed in patients who had received no treatment beforehand. This clone has more than one count but fewer than ten. The target antigen is unknown. The authors' processing: The study's classifier, a distant-metastasis tool for papillary thyroid cancer, was built using CDR3 differences across clinicopathological groups. TCRdb re-called the PCR reads via MiXCR. Clone size and V and J calls follow TCRdb, not the original study. The table includes roughly 15,000 clones, approximately 29% detected once. The trim removed 8 bases at V and 2 bases at J, leaving 4 bases unmatched. Germline V gene lookup returns CDR1 MNHEY and CDR2 SVGEGT. CDR3 size: 13 residues.

This chain uses TRBV6-2 or TRBV6-3 with TRBJ2-3, with 7 bases aligning to TRBD1. The material sequenced was tumor tissue. The source of this sequence is a female donor with papillary thyroid cancer or a benign thyroid nodule (not recorded which). Some clones in this sample may be carry-over from other donors' samples. The CDR3 loop is CASLGQNTDTQYF. The CDR3 nucleotides read TGTGCCAGCCTGGGACAGAACACAGATACGCAGTATTTT.